This record looks at one T cell receptor (beta chain) sequence and its context. Its antigen is not known. The data are from a study of vaccination effects on CD4 cells after COVID-19. As for the study in general: Each person got two doses of an mRNA SARS-CoV-2 vaccine, BNT162b2 or mRNA-1273. Notes on the study in general: Clones arising from infection and from vaccination showed marked clonal contraction late after vaccination.

Per germline, CDR1 LGHDT and CDR2 YNNKEL (reference sequence). Trimming took 4 bases from V and 2 from J, leaving 12 bases between them. This CDR3 is built from 14 residues. Data came from immunoSEQ multiplex PCR; TCRdb stores just in-frame clones and leaves some out. The repertoire holds roughly 52,000 clones, about two thirds seen once, with around 20% in the top ten. Before any sequencing was done, the ViraFEST assay used viral peptide pools to expand antigen-specific CD4+ T cells. Following an approximately 11-day culture, CD4+ T cells were purified. Having tested negative for nucleocapsid antibodies, the vaccine recipients showed no prior SARS-CoV-2 infection. In culture with around 9.1 IU/ml IL-2 and 8 to 10 ug/ml peptides, PBMC were grown at some 2 million per well. Half of the medium was exchanged for IL-2 medium on both days 3 and 7.

V usage is TRBV3-1 (or the pseudogene TRBV3-2) and J usage is TRBJ2-7; perhaps TRBD1 as D (5 bases). This receptor was taken from a human donor who received a COVID-19 vaccine. Here the sequenced sample was CD4+ T cells from PBMCs cultured with SARS-CoV-2 spike peptides, taken before COVID-19 vaccination. Here the CDR3 reads CASSLGGRAYEQYF. CDR3 DNA sequence: TGTGCCAGCAGCCTCGGCGGCAGGGCCTACGAGCAGTACTTC.